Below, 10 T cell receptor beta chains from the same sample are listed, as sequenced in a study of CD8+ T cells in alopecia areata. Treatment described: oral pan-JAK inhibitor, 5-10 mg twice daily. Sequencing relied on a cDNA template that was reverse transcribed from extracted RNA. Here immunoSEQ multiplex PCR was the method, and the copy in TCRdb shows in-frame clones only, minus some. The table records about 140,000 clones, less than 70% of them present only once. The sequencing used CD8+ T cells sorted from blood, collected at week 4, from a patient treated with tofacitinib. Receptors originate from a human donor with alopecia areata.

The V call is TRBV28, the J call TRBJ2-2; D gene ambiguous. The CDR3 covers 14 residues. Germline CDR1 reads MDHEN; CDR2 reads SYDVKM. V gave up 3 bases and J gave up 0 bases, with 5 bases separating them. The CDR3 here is CASSLNSNTGELFF. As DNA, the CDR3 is TGTGCCAGCAGTTTGAACTCGAACACCGGGGAGCTGTTTTTT.

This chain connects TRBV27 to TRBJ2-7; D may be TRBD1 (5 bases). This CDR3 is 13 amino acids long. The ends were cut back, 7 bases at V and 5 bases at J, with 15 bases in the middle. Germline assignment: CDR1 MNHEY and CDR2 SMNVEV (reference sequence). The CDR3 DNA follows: TGTGCCAGCACGCCAGGATGGGGCCACGAGCAGTACTTC. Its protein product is CASTPGWGHEQYF.

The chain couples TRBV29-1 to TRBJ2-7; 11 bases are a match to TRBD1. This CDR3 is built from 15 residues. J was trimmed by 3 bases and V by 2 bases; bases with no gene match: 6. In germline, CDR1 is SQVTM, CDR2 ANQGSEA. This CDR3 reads CSVELGTGGNYEQYF. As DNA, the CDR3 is TGCAGCGTTGAACTCGGGACAGGGGGAAACTACGAGCAGTACTTC.

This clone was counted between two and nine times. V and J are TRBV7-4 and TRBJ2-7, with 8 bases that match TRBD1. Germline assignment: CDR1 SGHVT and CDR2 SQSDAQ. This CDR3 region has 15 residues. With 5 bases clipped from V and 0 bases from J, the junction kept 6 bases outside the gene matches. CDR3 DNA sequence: TGTGCCAGCAGCCAGTGGGACAGGAGCTCCTACGAGCAGTACTTC. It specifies CASSQWDRSSYEQYF.

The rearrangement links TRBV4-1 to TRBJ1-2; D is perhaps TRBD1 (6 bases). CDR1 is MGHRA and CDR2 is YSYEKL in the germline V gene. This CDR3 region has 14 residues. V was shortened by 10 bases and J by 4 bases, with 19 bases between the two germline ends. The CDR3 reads CATNPTGLGYGYTF. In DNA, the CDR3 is TGCGCCACCAACCCGACAGGTTTGGGCTATGGCTACACCTTC.

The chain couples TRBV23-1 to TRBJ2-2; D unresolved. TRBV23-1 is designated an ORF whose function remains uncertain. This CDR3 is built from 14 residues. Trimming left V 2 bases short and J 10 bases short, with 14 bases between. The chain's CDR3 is CASSQRVIREELFF. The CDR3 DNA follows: TGCGCCAGCAGTCAACGTGTTATACGAGAGGAGCTGTTTTTT.

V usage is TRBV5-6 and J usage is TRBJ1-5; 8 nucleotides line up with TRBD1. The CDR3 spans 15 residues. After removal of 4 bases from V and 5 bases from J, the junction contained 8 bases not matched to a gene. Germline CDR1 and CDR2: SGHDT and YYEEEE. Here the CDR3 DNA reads TGTGCCAGCAGCCCGGCGGACAGGGTCGATCAGCCCCAGCATTTT. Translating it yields CASSPADRVDQPQHF.

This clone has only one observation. The CDR3 protein is CASSLGQIRYEQYF. The DNA of the CDR3 is TGTGCCAGCAGCTTAGGACAGATCCGCTACGAGCAGTACTTC. The chain joins TRBV13 to TRBJ2-7; unclear D gene. Germline V gene sequence: CDR1 PRHDT, CDR2 FYEKMQ (reference sequence). V dropped 0 bases and J dropped 3 bases, with 9 bases sitting between them. This CDR3 is built from 14 residues.

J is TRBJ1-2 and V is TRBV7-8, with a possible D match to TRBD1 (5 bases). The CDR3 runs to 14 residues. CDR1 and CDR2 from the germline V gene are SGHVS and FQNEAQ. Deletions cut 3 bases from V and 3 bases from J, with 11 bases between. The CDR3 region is CASSFREEDYGYTF. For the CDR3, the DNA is TGTGCCAGCAGCTTCAGGGAGGAGGACTATGGCTACACCTTC.

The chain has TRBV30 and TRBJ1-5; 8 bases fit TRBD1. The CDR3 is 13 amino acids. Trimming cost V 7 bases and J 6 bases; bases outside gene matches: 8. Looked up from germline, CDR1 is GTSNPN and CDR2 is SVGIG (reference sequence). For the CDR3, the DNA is TGTGCCTACCCGGACAGGGCAAGTCAGCCCCAGCATTTT. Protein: CAYPDRASQPQHF.